These T cell receptor beta chains were read from a single sample in a study of blood T cell repertoires in COVID-19. Method: immunoSEQ multiplex PCR; TCRdb's copy keeps in-frame clones and lacks some. Here the sample spans fewer than 250,000 clones, approximately 86% being singletons. The source material was peripheral blood. The receptors shown here come from a man aged 55-75 years with acute or convalescent COVID-19. Each CDR3 is given with its conserved first and last residue. D genes are given only for firm matches. The listing skips clone size in some rows; elsewhere it reads once, few, many or a size class.

>TRBV12-3/TRBV12-4|-|TRBJ1-2|-
CASSRGFSGYTF
TGTGCCAGCAGCAGGGGTTTTTCTGGCTACACCTTC
>TRBV7-9|-|TRBJ1-6|-
CASTHGRENSPLHF
TGTGCCAGCACCCACGGACGGGAAAATTCACCCCTCCACTTT
>TRBV5-1|-|TRBJ2-3|TRBD1
CASSTGQGVGHRDTQYF
TGCGCCAGCAGCACGGGACAGGGGGTCGGGCACCGGGATACGCAGTATTTT
>TRBV14|-|TRBJ2-1|TRBD2
CASSHEGGLAGARDEQFF
TGTGCCAGCAGCCATGAAGGGGGCCTAGCGGGGGCACGGGATGAGCAGTTCTTC
>TRBV2|many|TRBJ2-2|TRBD1
CASRPGQVTGELFF
TGTGCCAGCAGGCCGGGACAGGTCACCGGGGAGCTGTTTTTT
>TRBV14|-|TRBJ1-3|-
CASSRFHQGNTIYF
TGTGCCAGCAGCCGTTTTCATCAGGGAAACACCATATATTTT
>TRBV3-1/TRBV3-2|-|TRBJ1-5|TRBD1
CASSLTGGSQPQHF
TGTGCCAGCAGCCTGACAGGGGGCAGTCAGCCCCAGCATTTT
>TRBV19|once|TRBJ1-5|-
CASNDRGYSNQPQHF
TGTGCCAGTAATGATAGGGGGTATAGCAATCAGCCCCAGCATTTT
>TRBV7-8|-|TRBJ1-1|-
CASSFQQRNTEAFF
TGTGCCAGCAGCTTCCAACAGAGGAACACTGAAGCTTTCTTT
>TRBV9|-|TRBJ2-7|TRBD2
CASSVAGGPSEQYF
TGTGCCAGCAGCGTAGCGGGGGGGCCGAGCGAGCAGTACTTC
>TRBV3-1/TRBV3-2|-|TRBJ2-3|-
CASSQDSPPRTDTQYF
TGTGCCAGCAGCCAAGATAGCCCCCCGAGAACAGATACGCAGTATTTT
>TRBV2|few|TRBJ2-7|TRBD2
CASSALAGGEQYF
TGTGCCAGCAGTGCACTAGCGGGGGGCGAGCAGTACTTC
>TRBV14|-|TRBJ1-4|-
CASSRSSWEKLFF
TGTGCCAGCAGCCGAAGCTCTTGGGAAAAACTGTTTTTT